This TCR beta chain was sequenced for a study of CD8 T cells in ankylosing spondylitis (dated by TCRdb to about 2017). Study-level background: T cell receptor beta repertoires were profiled in healthy donors and ankylosing spondylitis patients so that disease-linked TCR variants could be found. The full study cohort was made up of approximately 24 ankylosing spondylitis patients and 95 to 130 healthy donors. Peripheral blood was sampled, and synovial fluid was additionally collected from ankylosing spondylitis patients. Broad study findings and their caveats: Some motif variants had previously been reported in the synovial fluid and blood of reactive arthritis patients, which suggests shared mechanisms of disease initiation. Significant enrichment of the disease-linked clones was reported in matched synovial fluid samples from ankylosing spondylitis patients. Blood from ankylosing spondylitis patients appeared to be characterized by a TCR beta motif composed of about 8 highly homologous amino acid variants. A CD8+ phenotype was shown by the disease-linked clones, which were found at relatively low frequencies in peripheral blood.

Data came from an Illumina HiSeq 2500. TCR beta libraries were prepared by quantitative 5'-RACE with molecular barcodes. Per the original workflow: Disease-linked TCR variants were identified with a new computational method built on a probabilistic model of VDJ rearrangement. TCRdb trimmed the raw reads at Q25, called clones with MiXCR and kept productive beta chains. Under each unique CDR3 protein, matching rows form one entry showing the most common genes and DNA. V and J calls and clone size were set by TCRdb, not the authors. This sample lists about 200,000 distinct CDR3 sequences; 20% to 30% were detected once. The ten largest account for more than 6.5% of the sample. V is trimmed back by 6 bases and J by 2 bases, and the junction contains 10 bases that no gene match accounts for. The CDR3 starts with the cysteine, ends with the phenylalanine, and has 16 residues. The only DNA kept is the CDR3, 48 bases in frame from the first base. CDR1 MNHNS and CDR2 SASEGT were looked up in the germline V gene.

As concerns this clonotype: The specificity of this receptor is unknown. No much larger clonotype is one base removed from it; base qualities were not supplied.

Material for sequencing was blood, either unsorted or a sorted T cell fraction (not recorded which). The chain is encoded by TRBV6-1 joined to TRBJ1-5, and 7 bases in between align with TRBD1. This TCR derives from a male donor with ankylosing spondylitis or in good health (not recorded which). The CDR3 protein: CASSPTGQGGNQPQHF. The nucleotides read TGTGCCAGCAGCCCGACAGGCCAGGGGGGCAATCAGCCCCAGCATTTT.